This entry lists 3 T cell receptor beta chains sequenced from one sample in a study of cytomegalovirus exposure and HLA in healthy donors. The PCR employed 60 Vbeta primers together with 13 Jbeta primers. The assay was immunoSEQ multiplex PCR, and TCRdb's table has in-frame clones only and misses some. This listing includes approximately 110,000 clones. Sequencing was performed on PBMCs. These receptors all stem from a man aged 40-49 years in good health and CMV-seronegative.

V gene TRBV7-6 combines with J gene TRBJ2-7, with D possibly being TRBD1 (6 bases). This CDR3 has 13 residues. Between the trimmed V and J ends, which lost 4 bases and 7 bases, there was a span of 14 bases. The germline V gene has CDR1 SGHVS and CDR2 FNYEAQ. CDR3 DNA: TGTGCCAGCAGCTACCTGGGGGCGGAAGAGCAGTACTTC. Translated, it gives CASSYLGAEEQYF. Filled out from reference TRBV7-6 and TRBJ2-7, the complete variable domain reads GAGVSQSPRYKVTKRGQDVALRCDPISGHVSLYWYRQALGQGPEFLTYFNYEAQQDKSGLPNDRFSAERPEGSISTLTIQRTEQRDSAMYRCASSYLGAEEQYFGPGTRLTVT.

The V call is TRBV18, the J call TRBJ1-1; 7 bases agree with TRBD1. J gave up 1 base and V 3 bases, and 8 bases lay outside the gene matches. CDR1 is KGHSH and CDR2 is LQKENI in the germline V gene. The CDR3 is 16 amino acids. CDR3 sequence: CASSPRGTDRNTEAFF. The CDR3 region has the DNA TGTGCCAGCTCACCCAGAGGGACAGACAGGAACACTGAAGCTTTCTTT.

This chain joins TRBV5-4 and TRBJ2-3; unclear D gene. The V gene lost 1 base and the J gene lost 2 bases, with 8 bases spanning the gap. The CDR3 runs to 14 residues. Germline V gene lookup returns CDR1 SGHNT and CDR2 YYREEE (reference sequence). CDR3 residues: CASSLMRNTDTQYF. The CDR3 bases are TGTGCCAGCAGCTTGATGCGGAACACAGATACGCAGTATTTT. The full variable domain, rest sourced from reference TRBV5-4 and TRBJ2-3, is ETGVTQSPTHLIKTRGQQVTLRCSSQSGHNTVSWYQQALGQGPQFIFQYYREEENGRGNFPPRFSGLQFPNYSSELNVNALELDDSALYLCASSLMRNTDTQYFGPGTRLTVL.